Shown below are 32 T cell receptor beta chains from a single sample sequenced in a study of blood T cell repertoires in COVID-19. Assay used: immunoSEQ multiplex PCR; TCRdb lists only in-frame clones, some missing. The sample gives roughly 250,000 clones, about 83% of which show up once; around 7% is in the top ten. Sample: peripheral blood. These receptor sequences come from a woman aged 45-65 years with acute or convalescent COVID-19.

The chain couples TRBV7-9 to TRBJ2-3, with 7 nucleotides matching TRBD2. The V gene end was trimmed by 6 bases and the J gene end by 0 bases; junction bases not matched to a gene: 3. CDR1 SEHNR and CDR2 FQNEAQ come from the germline V gene (reference sequence). The CDR3 consists of 14 residues. CDR3 sequence (DNA): TGTGCCAGCAGTCCGACTAGCAGCACAGATACGCAGTATTTT. It codes for CASSPTSSTDTQYF.

The V call is TRBV30, the J call TRBJ2-5; unclear D gene. V shed 0 bases and J shed 2 bases, with 13 bases lying between them. Germline lookup yields CDR1 GTSNPN and CDR2 SVGIG (reference sequence). CDR3 length equals 15 residues. CDR3 bases: TGTGCCTGGAGTGTTGTAGCAAACTATCAAGAGACCCAGTACTTC. It yields the protein CAWSVVANYQETQYF.

A few counts support this clone. Additional DNA sequences in this sample encode the identical CDR3. The chain uses TRBV28 and TRBJ1-1; D gene unclear. CDR1 is MDHEN, CDR2 SYDVKM, per germline. Between the trimmed V and J ends, which lost 3 bases and 1 base, there was a span of 6 bases. The CDR3 is 13 residues long. In DNA form, the CDR3 reads TGTGCCAGCAGTTTTAGAGGGAACACTGAAGCTTTCTTT. Amino acid sequence: CASSFRGNTEAFF.

The chain joins TRBV5-1 to TRBJ2-5; D gene ambiguous. Trimming cost V 0 bases and J 5 bases, with 5 bases left between them. The length of the CDR3 is 12 residues. In germline, CDR1 is SGHRS, CDR2 YFSETQ. CDR3 residues: CASSLAAETQYF. In DNA form, the CDR3 reads TGCGCCAGCAGCTTGGCCGCGGAGACCCAGTACTTC.

This chain joins TRBV2 and TRBJ1-4; the D is unclear. The CDR3 loop spans 15 amino acids. The germline V and J ends were trimmed by 8 bases and 2 bases, with 15 bases remaining between them. CDR1 and CDR2 from the germline V gene are SNHLY and FYNNEI. The DNA of the CDR3 is TGTGCCAGCGGCAGCCGGGTCGGGACTAATGAAAAACTGTTTTTT. It codes for CASGSRVGTNEKLFF.

The rearrangement links TRBV6-6 to TRBJ1-5; TRBD1 matches 8 bases. The CDR3 consists of 15 residues. Germline assignment: CDR1 MNHNY and CDR2 SVGAGI (reference sequence). V lost 6 bases, J lost 6 bases, and 10 bases stayed unmatched. Written as DNA, the CDR3 is TGTGCCAGCAGCCAGGGACAGGCCATAGTTCAGCCCCAGCATTTT. As protein: CASSQGQAIVQPQHF.

This chain joins TRBV7-2 and TRBJ2-7; maybe TRBD1 (5 bases). The CDR3 covers 14 residues. V gave up 1 base and J gave up 6 bases, with 13 bases separating them. Germline V gene lookup returns CDR1 SGHTA and CDR2 FQGNSA. The CDR3 DNA sequence: TGTGCCAGCAGCTTAGTCGGCAGGGATACCGAGCAGTACTTC. This translates into CASSLVGRDTEQYF.

This clone was detected once. The V and J genes are TRBV6-5 and TRBJ1-1, with 10 bases matching TRBD1. The V segment lost 2 bases and the J segment 4 bases; nucleotides outside the gene matches: 4. The CDR3 is made up of 15 amino acids. In germline, CDR1 is MNHEY, CDR2 SVGAGI. CDR3 sequence: CASSYGGQGRTEAFF. CDR3 nucleotides: TGTGCCAGCAGTTACGGGGGACAGGGGCGCACTGAAGCTTTCTTT.

The gene calls are TRBV6-7 and TRBJ1-6; 7 positions agree with TRBD1. Being an ORF, TRBV6-7 has a function that is uncertain. The CDR3 loop spans 14 amino acids. J lost 4 bases, V lost 5 bases, and 2 bases had no gene match. CDR3: CASSKTGYNSPLHF. CDR3 in DNA: TGTGCCAGCAGTAAGACAGGGTATAATTCACCCCTCCACTTT.

This rearrangement joins TRBV5-6 to TRBJ2-1, with D tentatively TRBD2 (5 bases). The CDR3 runs 16 residues. Germline loops: CDR1 SGHDT, CDR2 YYEEEE. V lost 3 bases, J lost 1 base, and 14 bases lay in between. CDR3 DNA sequence: TGTGCCAGCAGCTCCCAAGTCGGCGGGTCCTACAATGAGCAGTTCTTC. It encodes CASSSQVGGSYNEQFF.

The V gene is TRBV9, the J gene TRBJ2-7; TRBD2 matches 9 bases. The CDR3 covers 16 residues. CDR1 and CDR2 (germline): SGDLS, YYNGEE. Trimming removed 4 bases from V and 3 bases from J; junction bases left unmatched: 11. The CDR3, as DNA: TGTGCCAGCAGCCCCACCGAGGTAGCGGGAGTCTACGAGCAGTACTTC. Amino acids: CASSPTEVAGVYEQYF.

This clone occurred many times. This chain joins TRBV28 and TRBJ1-2, with 7 bases identical to TRBD1. CDR1 is MDHEN, CDR2 SYDVKM, per germline. This CDR3 region has 13 residues. The trim removed 5 bases at V and 2 bases at J, leaving 2 bases unmatched. CDR3 bases: TGTGCCAGCAGTGCGGACAGGAACTATGGCTACACCTTC. Protein sequence: CASSADRNYGYTF.

The rearrangement links TRBV19 to TRBJ2-1; TRBD1 is a possible D gene (6 bases). The V gene's germline CDR1 is LNHDA and CDR2 SQIVND (reference sequence). Trimming stripped 4 bases from V and 5 bases from J, with 12 bases between. There are 14 residues in the CDR3. The CDR3 reads CASSSYRDDNEQFF. The CDR3 region has the DNA TGTGCCAGTAGTAGCTACAGGGACGACAATGAGCAGTTCTTC.

This chain uses TRBV28 with TRBJ2-1; 10 bases are a match to TRBD2. Germline V gene data show CDR1 as MDHEN and CDR2 as SYDVKM. V shed 5 bases and J 8 bases; nucleotides not matched to a gene: 9. There are 15 residues in the CDR3. CDR3 nucleotides: TGTGCCAGCAGTCTCGGGCTAGCGGGGGTTCATGAGCAGTTCTTC. Translation: CASSLGLAGVHEQFF.

This clone was found once. The chain recombines TRBV30 with TRBJ2-5, with D perhaps TRBD2 (6 bases). Germline V gives CDR1 GTSNPN, CDR2 SVGIG (reference sequence). V lost 0 bases and J lost 4, with 9 bases in between. The CDR3 extends over 13 amino acids. The CDR3 DNA sequence: TGTGCCTGGAGTGTTGGAGGGGCAGAGACCCAGTACTTC. This codes for CAWSVGGAETQYF.

The chain links TRBV3-1 (or the pseudogene TRBV3-2) to TRBJ2-3, with a possible D match to TRBD1 (5 bases). The CDR3 is 18 amino acids. Trimming pared 3 bases from V and 2 bases from J, leaving 21 bases between. Germline CDR1 and CDR2: LGHDT and YNNKEL (reference sequence). CDR3 region: CASSHPFPAGFSTDTQYF. CDR3 DNA: TGTGCCAGCAGCCATCCTTTCCCCGCAGGGTTTTCCACAGATACGCAGTATTTT.

The chain uses TRBV5-1 and TRBJ2-1, with a tentative D call TRBD2 (5 bases). The V and J ends lost 0 bases and 7 bases respectively, with 14 bases between them. Germline V gives CDR1 SGHRS, CDR2 YFSETQ. The CDR3 is made up of 15 amino acids. CDR3 in amino acids: CASSLVEGIGNEQFF. DNA of the CDR3: TGCGCCAGCAGCTTGGTTGAGGGAATCGGAAATGAGCAGTTCTTC.

The V and J genes are TRBV27 and TRBJ2-3; TRBD1 matches 9 bases. Unmatched junction bases numbered 7, after V lost 6 bases and J lost 3 bases. CDR3 length: 15 residues. CDR1 and CDR2 from the germline V gene are MNHEY and SMNVEV (reference sequence). For the CDR3, the DNA is TGTGCCAGCAGCCCCCGGACAGGGGCTACAGATACGCAGTATTTT. Its translation: CASSPRTGATDTQYF.

V and J are TRBV7-9 and TRBJ2-3; D perhaps matches TRBD1 (6 bases). The CDR3 runs 15 residues. Trimming stripped 3 bases from V and 3 bases from J, with 13 bases between. Germline V gene sequence: CDR1 SEHNR, CDR2 FQNEAQ (reference sequence). CDR3 in DNA: TGTGCCAGCAGCTTCATGGACAGAGAAACAGATACGCAGTATTTT. This encodes CASSFMDRETDTQYF.

This chain's CDR3 is CASSSTDRAGGSPLHF. The DNA of the CDR3 is TGTGCCAGCAGTTCCACCGACAGGGCGGGTGGTTCACCCCTCCACTTT. This chain uses TRBV27 with TRBJ1-6, with 7 bases matching TRBD1. This CDR3 region has 16 residues. The V gene end was trimmed by 4 bases and the J gene end by 9 bases; junction bases not matched to a gene: 12. Germline loops: CDR1 MNHEY, CDR2 SMNVEV (reference sequence).

This chain connects TRBV7-2 to TRBJ2-5; a weak D match, TRBD1 (6 bases). Germline values: CDR1 SGHTA, CDR2 FQGNSA. The ends were cut back, 4 bases at V and 2 bases at J, with 11 bases in the middle. There are 14 residues in the CDR3. In nucleotides, the CDR3 is TGTGCCAGCAGCTCGCGGACAGATCAAGAGACCCAGTACTTC. This gives the protein CASSSRTDQETQYF.

V is TRBV19 and J is TRBJ1-4, with 9 bases lining up with TRBD1. The V segment lost 6 bases and the J segment 8 bases; nucleotides outside the gene matches: 4. The CDR3 runs 13 residues. Germline assignment: CDR1 LNHDA and CDR2 SQIVND (reference sequence). The CDR3 reads CASRGQGTEKLFF. The CDR3 DNA sequence: TGTGCCAGTAGGGGACAGGGTACAGAAAAACTGTTTTTT. Using reference TRBV19 and TRBJ1-4 for the parts outside the CDR3, the full variable domain is DGGITQSPKYLFRKEGQNVTLSCEQNLNHDAMYWYRQDPGQGLRLIYYSQIVNDFQKGDIAEGYSVSREKKESFPLTVTSAQKNPTAFYLCASRGQGTEKLFFGSGTQLSVL.

This clone was seen a few times. V usage is TRBV2 and J usage is TRBJ1-4; TRBD1 agrees at 7 bases. CDR1 SNHLY and CDR2 FYNNEI come from the germline V gene. The length of the CDR3 is 15 residues. V was clipped by 5 bases and J by 11 bases; unmatched bases: 14. DNA of the CDR3: TGTGCCAGCAGTCAAATGACAGGGAGTCTCTCGAAACTGTTTTTT. This encodes CASSQMTGSLSKLFF.

This clone was observed a handful of times. V usage is TRBV4-2 and J usage is TRBJ2-2, with a possible D match to TRBD1 (5 bases). CDR1 is LGHNA, CDR2 YNFKEQ, per germline. Trimming shortened V by 4 bases and J by 0 bases, and 15 bases separated the two germline ends. The CDR3 has 17 residues. CDR3 sequence: CASSPAPRRANTGELFF. CDR3 sequence (DNA): TGTGCCAGCAGCCCAGCCCCCCGCAGGGCGAACACCGGGGAGCTGTTTTTT.

The CDR3 sequence is CASSPGQGLGYGYTF. DNA for the CDR3: TGTGCCAGCTCACCGGGGCAGGGGCTTGGCTATGGCTACACCTTC. The gene calls are TRBV18 and TRBJ1-2; a weak D match, TRBD1 (6 bases). CDR3 size: 15 residues. Germline V gene sequence: CDR1 KGHSH, CDR2 LQKENI. V was cut by 3 bases and J by 4 bases, with 15 bases left in between.

The J gene is TRBJ1-2, the V gene TRBV3-1 (or the pseudogene TRBV3-2); D unresolved. CDR1 is LGHDT and CDR2 is YNNKEL in the germline V gene (reference sequence). The V end was cut by 6 bases, the J end by 7 bases, with 21 bases between. There are 15 residues in the CDR3. The CDR3 loop is CASSQRTITFLGYTF. The CDR3 DNA follows: TGTGCCAGCAGTCAGCGGACTATAACCTTTCTTGGCTACACCTTC.

The chain has TRBV10-3 and TRBJ1-2; TRBD1 agrees at 9 bases. CDR3 length: 14 residues. Germline V gene data show CDR1 as ENHRY and CDR2 as SYGVKD. Trimming at V came to 6 bases and at J to 10 bases, leaving 12 bases not matched to a gene. The DNA for the CDR3 is TGTGCCATCAGGGGACAGGGAGCCTCTACTGACTACACCTTC. This sequence encodes CAIRGQGASTDYTF.

The chain has TRBV28 and TRBJ2-5, with 8 positions matching TRBD1. Germline CDR1 reads MDHEN; CDR2 reads SYDVKM. Germline trimming cut 5 bases from V and 2 bases from J; bases unmatched to any gene: 7. The CDR3 is 15 residues long. This CDR3 reads CASSGRTGRQETQYF. As DNA, the CDR3 is TGTGCCAGCAGTGGGAGGACAGGGCGTCAAGAGACCCAGTACTTC.

The rearrangement links TRBV2 to TRBJ2-1; 11 nucleotides line up with TRBD2. Trimming removed 6 bases from V and 8 bases from J; junction bases left unmatched: 6. The CDR3 is 14 amino acids. Per germline, CDR1 SNHLY and CDR2 FYNNEI. The CDR3 DNA reads TGTGCCAGCAGGGGGCTAGCGGGAGGCCATGAGCAGTTCTTC. Translation gives CASRGLAGGHEQFF. Full variable domain (missing parts from reference TRBV2 and TRBJ2-1): EPEVTQTPSHQVTQMGQEVILRCVPISNHLYFYWYRQILGQKVEFLVSFYNNEISEKSEIFDDQFSVERPDGSNFTLKIRSTKLEDSAMYFCASRGLAGGHEQFFGPGTRLTVL.

The chain couples TRBV27 to TRBJ2-1; D gene unclear. The germline V gene encodes CDR1 MNHEY and CDR2 SMNVEV (reference sequence). CDR3 length: 13 amino acids. Trimming cost V 1 base and J 5 bases, with 6 bases left between them. The CDR3 coding sequence is TGTGCCAGCAGTTTATTATCGGACAATGAGCAGTTCTTC. Protein: CASSLLSDNEQFF.

V usage is TRBV7-5 and J usage is TRBJ2-3; the D call TRBD2 from the table was never checked on the DNA. TRBV7-5 is a known pseudogene. This CDR3 region has 17 residues. For the CDR3, the DNA is TGTGTCAGAAGCACCCCACTGAGCGAGAGAAGCACAGATACGCAGTATTTT. It specifies CVRSTPLSERSTDTQYF.

The rearrangement joins TRBV2 to TRBJ2-5, with D perhaps matching TRBD1 (6 bases). The CDR3 runs to 17 residues. Germline V gene sequence: CDR1 SNHLY, CDR2 FYNNEI. The V and J ends lost 2 bases and 1 base respectively, with 17 bases between them. CDR3 loop: CASSEFGQGTLQETQYF. In DNA form, the CDR3 reads TGTGCCAGCAGTGAATTCGGGCAGGGGACCCTCCAAGAGACCCAGTACTTC. The whole variable domain, remainder taken from reference TRBV2 and TRBJ2-5, is EPEVTQTPSHQVTQMGQEVILRCVPISNHLYFYWYRQILGQKVEFLVSFYNNEISEKSEIFDDQFSVERPDGSNFTLKIRSTKLEDSAMYFCASSEFGQGTLQETQYFGPGTRLLVL.